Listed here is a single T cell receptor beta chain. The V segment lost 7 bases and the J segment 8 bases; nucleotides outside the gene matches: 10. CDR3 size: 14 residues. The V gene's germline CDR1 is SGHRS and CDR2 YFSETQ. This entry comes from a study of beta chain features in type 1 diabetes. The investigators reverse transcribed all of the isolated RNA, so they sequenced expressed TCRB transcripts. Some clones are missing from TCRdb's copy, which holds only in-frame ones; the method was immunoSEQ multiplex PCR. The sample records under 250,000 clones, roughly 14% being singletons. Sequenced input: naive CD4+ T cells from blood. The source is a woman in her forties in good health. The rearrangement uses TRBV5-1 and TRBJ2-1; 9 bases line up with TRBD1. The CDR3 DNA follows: TGCGCCAGCGCGAGGGACAGGGTTAGGGATGAGCAGTTCTTC. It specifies CASARDRVRDEQFF.